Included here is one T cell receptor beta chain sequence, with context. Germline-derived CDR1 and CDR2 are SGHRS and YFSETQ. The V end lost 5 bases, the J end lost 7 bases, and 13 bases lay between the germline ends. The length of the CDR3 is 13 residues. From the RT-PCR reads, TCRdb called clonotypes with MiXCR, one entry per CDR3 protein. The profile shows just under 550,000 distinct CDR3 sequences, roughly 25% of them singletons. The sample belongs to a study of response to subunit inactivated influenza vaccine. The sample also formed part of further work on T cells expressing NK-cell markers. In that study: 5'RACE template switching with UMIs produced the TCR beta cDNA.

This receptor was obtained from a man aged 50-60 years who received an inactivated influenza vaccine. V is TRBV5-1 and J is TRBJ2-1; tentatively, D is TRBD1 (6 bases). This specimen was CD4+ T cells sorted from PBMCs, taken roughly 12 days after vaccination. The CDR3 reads CASRKTQGNEQFF. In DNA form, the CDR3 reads TGCGCCAGCAGAAAGACCCAGGGGAATGAGCAGTTCTTC.